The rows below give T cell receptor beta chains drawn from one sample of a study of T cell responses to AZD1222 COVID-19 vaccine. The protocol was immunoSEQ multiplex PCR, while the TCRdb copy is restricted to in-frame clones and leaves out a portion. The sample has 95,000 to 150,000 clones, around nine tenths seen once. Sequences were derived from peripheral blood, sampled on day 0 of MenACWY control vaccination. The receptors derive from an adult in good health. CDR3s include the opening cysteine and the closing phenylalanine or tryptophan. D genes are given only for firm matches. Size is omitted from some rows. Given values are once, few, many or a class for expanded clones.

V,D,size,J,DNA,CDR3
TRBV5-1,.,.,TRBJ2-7,TGCGCCAGCAGCTTTGGGGGTCCTCCCTCGTCCTACGAGCAGTACTTC,CASSFGGPPSSYEQYF
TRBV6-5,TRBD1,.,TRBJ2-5,TGTGCCAGCAGGCCAGGGGGCTTCGAGACCCAGTACTTC,CASRPGGFETQYF
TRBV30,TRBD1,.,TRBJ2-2,TGTGCCTGGAGCTTAGGACAGGGAAGCGGGGAGCTGTTTTTT,CAWSLGQGSGELFF
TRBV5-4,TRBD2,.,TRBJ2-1,TGTGCCAGCAGCTTGTCGCGGGAGGGCTGGGATGAGCAGTTCTTC,CASSLSREGWDEQFF
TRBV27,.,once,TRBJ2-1,TGTGCCAGCAGTGCCCCCGGGCGTAGCTCCTACAATGAGCAGTTCTTC,CASSAPGRSSYNEQFF
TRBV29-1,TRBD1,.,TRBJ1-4,TGCAGCGTCGCCCGGGACAGGTCGGACGGACTGTTTTTT,CSVARDRSDGLFF
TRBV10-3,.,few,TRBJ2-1,TGTGCCATCAGGGAGAAGGGGTCCTACAATGAGCAGTTCTTC,CAIREKGSYNEQFF
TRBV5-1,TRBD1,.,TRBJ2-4,TGCGCCAGCAGCTCGACAGGGGGCCCCTCAGGCAAAAACATTCAGTACTTC,CASSSTGGPSGKNIQYF
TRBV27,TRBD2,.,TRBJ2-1,TGTGCCAGCAGTCACCTGGGACTAGCGGGGACCTACTACAATGAGCAGTTCTTC,CASSHLGLAGTYYNEQFF
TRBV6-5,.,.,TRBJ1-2,TGTGCCAGCAGTTACAGTGGAGGGGTCGGGGGCTACACCTTC,CASSYSGGVGGYTF
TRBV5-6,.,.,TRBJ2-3,TGTGCCAGCAGCTTGGGTGGGGGGACAGTAACGGATACGCAGTATTTT,CASSLGGGTVTDTQYF
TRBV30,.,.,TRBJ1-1,TGTGCCTGGAGTCCGGGACTGCCGAACACTGAAGCTTTCTTT,CAWSPGLPNTEAFF
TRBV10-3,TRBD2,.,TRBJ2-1,TGTGCCACCGTAGCCCTAGCGGGAGTTTCCAATGAGCAGTTCTTC,CATVALAGVSNEQFF
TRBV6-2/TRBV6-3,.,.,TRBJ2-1,TGTGCCAGCAGTTATCGTCCCGGTAATGAGCAGTTCTTC,CASSYRPGNEQFF
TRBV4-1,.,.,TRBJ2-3,TGCGCCAGCAGCCAAGATGGGAGCACAGATACGCAGTATTTT,CASSQDGSTDTQYF
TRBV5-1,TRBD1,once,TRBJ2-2,TGCGCCAGCAGCCCCGGGACAGCAAACACCGGGGAGCTGTTTTTT,CASSPGTANTGELFF